Each of the 24 T cell receptor beta chains below was sequenced from the same sample in a study of CD4 T cell repertoires in COVID-19. Repertoires were generated with immunoSEQ multiplex PCR, while TCRdb's copy carries only in-frame clones and drops some. This repertoire shows over 75,000 clones, roughly 85% found once; its top ten account for around 0.58%. The material was CD4+ T cells from peripheral blood, obtained after recovery from COVID-19. The receptor source for this set is a human donor who had COVID-19.

This chain uses TRBV10-3 with TRBJ2-5; D not resolved. This CDR3 has 12 amino acids. Germline assignment: CDR1 ENHRY and CDR2 SYGVKD. The V and J ends lost 4 bases and 7 bases respectively, with 10 bases between them. The CDR3: CAISGDGGTQYF. The CDR3 DNA is TGTGCCATCAGTGGGGATGGCGGGACCCAGTACTTC.

DNA of the CDR3: TGTGCCAGCAGTGAAGACGTCGGAGGAGGTGGAAAAGTCAATGAGCAGTTCTTC. This sequence encodes CASSEDVGGGGKVNEQFF. The rearrangement joins TRBV6-1 to TRBJ2-1, with a weak D call TRBD2 (5 bases). V lost 1 base to trimming and J lost 6 bases, with 22 bases between them. Germline V gene lookup returns CDR1 MNHNS and CDR2 SASEGT. The CDR3 loop spans 18 amino acids.

The chain carries TRBV7-2 and TRBJ2-4, with D possibly being TRBD2 (5 bases). Germline V lookup: CDR1 SGHTA, CDR2 FQGNSA. V lost 6 bases to trimming and J lost 2 bases, with 8 bases between them. CDR3 size: 13 residues. The CDR3 DNA sequence: TGTGCCAGCAGGGAGGAGCCCAAAAACATTCAGTACTTC. Its translation is CASREEPKNIQYF.

This clone came up once. The rearrangement links TRBV18 to TRBJ2-5, with TRBD1 identical over 8 bases. Unmatched junction bases numbered 4, after V lost 3 bases and J lost 4 bases. The germline gives CDR1 KGHSH, CDR2 LQKENI. The length of the CDR3 is 14 residues. CDR3 in DNA: TGTGCCAGCTCACCGAGCAGGGGGCGAGAGACCCAGTACTTC. As protein: CASSPSRGRETQYF. Full variable domain (remainder filled in from reference TRBV18 and TRBJ2-5): NAGVMQNPRHLVRRRGQEARLRCSPMKGHSHVYWYRQLPEEGLKFMVYLQKENIIDESGMPKERFSAEFPKEGPSILRIQQVVRGDSAAYFCASSPSRGRETQYFGPGTRLLVL.

V is TRBV6-5 and J is TRBJ1-4; tentatively, D is TRBD1 (6 bases). The CDR3 loop spans 15 amino acids. Germline CDR1 is MNHEY and CDR2 is SVGAGI. The V end lost 8 bases, the J end lost 5 bases, and 18 bases lay between the germline ends. Here the CDR3 DNA reads TGTGCCAGCGGGGGGGCCGGGGAAATGAATGAAAAACTGTTTTTT. It translates to CASGGAGEMNEKLFF.

The chain is built from TRBV7-6 and TRBJ2-3, with no clear D. The CDR3 extends over 16 amino acids. Germline V gives CDR1 SGHVS, CDR2 FNYEAQ. Between the trimmed V and J ends, which lost 5 bases and 2 bases, there was a span of 17 bases. CDR3 bases: TGTGCCAGCAGCCCGACGGTCGGTGGGAACACAGATACGCAGTATTTT. It specifies CASSPTVGGNTDTQYF.

V gene TRBV27 combines with J gene TRBJ1-5; 8 nucleotides line up with TRBD1. Germline CDR1 and CDR2: MNHEY and SMNVEV (reference sequence). V trimming: 2 bases; J trimming: 3 bases; junction bases outside the gene matches: 3. The CDR3 has 15 amino acids. In nucleotides, the CDR3 is TGTGCCAGCAGTTTAAGGACAGGGATCAATCAGCCCCAGCATTTT. Amino acids: CASSLRTGINQPQHF.

The rearrangement links TRBV21-1 to TRBJ2-7; the D segment call TRBD2 is taken from the table without a DNA check. TRBV21-1 is recorded as a pseudogene. This CDR3 region has 14 residues. The DNA of the CDR3 is TGTGCCAGCAGCAAAGGGACGGAGGCCTACGAGCAGTACTTC. It translates to CASSKGTEAYEQYF.

The chain has TRBV2 and TRBJ1-1; D remains unclear. Deletions cut 6 bases from V and 3 bases from J, with 8 bases between. The CDR3 totals 12 residues. Germline values: CDR1 SNHLY, CDR2 FYNNEI. The DNA for the CDR3 is TGTGCCAGCAGCGCAGAGTACACTGAAGCTTTCTTT. This sequence encodes CASSAEYTEAFF.

The rearrangement uses TRBV5-8 and TRBJ2-3, with 15 bases matching TRBD2. This CDR3 contains 17 residues. The germline gives CDR1 SGHTS, CDR2 YDEGEE. V lost 4 bases and J lost 4; bases outside the gene matches: 7. CDR3 sequence reads: CASSRPGLAGGSDTQYF. The CDR3 nucleotides read TGTGCCAGCAGCCGTCCGGGACTAGCGGGGGGCTCAGATACGCAGTATTTT.

The chain is built from TRBV14 and TRBJ2-2, with 14 bases fitting TRBD2. V was pared by 4 bases and J by 4 bases, with 8 bases of the junction left unmatched. Germline CDR1 and CDR2: SGHDN and FVKESK. The CDR3 is made up of 18 amino acids. The CDR3 reads CASSPGTSGSRSTGELFF. For the CDR3, the DNA is TGTGCCAGCAGCCCCGGGACTAGCGGGAGTCGGTCCACCGGGGAGCTGTTTTTT.

V is TRBV7-9 and J is TRBJ2-7, with D hard to call. V lost 5 bases and J lost 0, with 5 bases in between. Per the germline V gene, CDR1 is SEHNR and CDR2 is FQNEAQ (reference sequence). The CDR3 is made up of 12 amino acids. This CDR3 reads CASSPASYEQYF. As DNA, the CDR3 is TGTGCCAGCAGCCCCGCCTCCTACGAGCAGTACTTC.

The genes are TRBV11-3 and TRBJ1-5, with 10 bases lining up with TRBD1. Germline assignment: CDR1 SGHNT and CDR2 YENEEA. Germline trimming cut 2 bases from V and 6 bases from J; bases unmatched to any gene: 7. The CDR3 extends over 16 amino acids. CDR3 coding DNA: TGTGCCAGCAGCTTACTACGACAGGGGGCGATTCAGCCCCAGCATTTT. Its translation: CASSLLRQGAIQPQHF. Filled out from reference TRBV11-3 and TRBJ1-5, the complete variable domain reads EAGVVQSPRYKIIEKKQPVAFWCNPISGHNTLYWYLQNLGQGPELLIRYENEEAVDDSQLPKDRFSAERLKGVDSTLKIQPAELGDSAVYLCASSLLRQGAIQPQHFGDGTRLSIL.

CDR3 residues: CASSQPTGGATEAFF. In DNA form, the CDR3 reads TGTGCCAGCAGCCAACCGACAGGGGGGGCCACTGAAGCTTTCTTT. The chain combines TRBV7-2 with TRBJ1-1, with TRBD1 matching over 9 bases. V was clipped by 5 bases and J by 4 bases; unmatched bases: 8. Germline-derived CDR1 and CDR2 are SGHTA and FQGNSA. This CDR3 spans 15 amino acids. Supplemented by reference TRBV7-2 and TRBJ1-1, the full variable domain reads GAGVSQSPSNKVTEKGKDVELRCDPISGHTALYWYRQSLGQGLEFLIYFQGNSAPDKSGLPSDRFSAERTGGSVSTLTIQRTQQEDSAVYLCASSQPTGGATEAFFGQGTRLTVV.

This clone was counted a single time. The genes are TRBV20-1 and TRBJ2-5; 11 bases map to TRBD2. Germline CDR1 DFQATT, CDR2 SNEGSKA (reference sequence). V lost 3 bases, J lost 5 bases, and 5 bases stayed unmatched. CDR3 length: 14 residues. The CDR3 reads CSASLAGGGETQYF. CDR3 coding DNA: TGCAGTGCTAGTCTAGCGGGAGGCGGGGAGACCCAGTACTTC.

The CDR3 DNA reads as TGTGCCAGCTCACCACCTGAGGGCGTTCCAGGCTACACCTTC. Translation gives CASSPPEGVPGYTF. The rearrangement links TRBV18 to TRBJ1-2, with no clear D. The CDR3 covers 14 residues. V was clipped by 0 bases and J by 8 bases, with 13 bases between them. The germline V gene encodes CDR1 KGHSH and CDR2 LQKENI.

The rearrangement joins TRBV11-1 to TRBJ2-3; D is unclear. This CDR3 spans 14 amino acids. Trimming removed 4 bases at V and 4 bases at J, with 12 bases between. The germline V gene encodes CDR1 SGHAT and CDR2 FQDESV (reference sequence). CDR3 residues: CASSSGPLPDTQYF. Here the CDR3 DNA reads TGTGCCAGCAGCTCCGGCCCTTTACCAGATACGCAGTATTTT.

This chain joins TRBV3-1 (or the pseudogene TRBV3-2) and TRBJ2-2; 8 nucleotides match TRBD2. The CDR3 sequence is 15 residues long. V shed 5 bases and J 7 bases; nucleotides not matched to a gene: 9. The germline CDR1 and CDR2 sequences are LGHDT and YNNKEL (reference sequence). The CDR3 nucleotides read TGTGCCAGCAGCGAAAGCGGGAGAGGAGGCGGGGAGCTGTTTTTT. Translation gives CASSESGRGGGELFF.

The chain is built from TRBV6-5 and TRBJ1-1; 9 nucleotides agree with TRBD1. The V gene end was trimmed by 6 bases and the J gene end by 0 bases; junction bases not matched to a gene: 2. CDR3 size: 14 residues. Germline CDR1 is MNHEY and CDR2 is SVGAGI. The CDR3 nucleotides are TGTGCCAGCAGGGACAGGGGATTGAACACTGAAGCTTTCTTT. This sequence encodes CASRDRGLNTEAFF.

The rearrangement links TRBV21-1 to TRBJ1-1. TRBV21-1 is shown as a pseudogene. The CDR3 spans 18 residues. The CDR3 coding sequence is TGTGCCAGCAGCAAAGCATCTATGGGAGAACAGGCGAACACTGAAGCTTTCTTT. As protein: CASSKASMGEQANTEAFF.

The chain couples TRBV6-5 to TRBJ1-1; 8 bases agree with TRBD1. This CDR3 has 15 residues. With 6 bases clipped from V and 1 base from J, the junction kept 7 bases outside the gene matches. The germline CDR1 and CDR2 sequences are MNHEY and SVGAGI. The CDR3, as DNA: TGTGCCAGCAGATCCGGGACAGGCTCGAACACTGAAGCTTTCTTT. Encoded protein: CASRSGTGSNTEAFF.

A note on this clone: At one end, the junction sequence differs from germline, possibly due to a read error. The chain recombines TRBV6-1 with TRBJ2-5; the match to TRBD2 covers 7 bases. This CDR3 region has 12 residues. Germline V lookup: CDR1 MNHNS, CDR2 SASEGT. As DNA, the CDR3 is TGTGCCAGCAGTGAATGGGGGGGGGAGCGTCACTTC. Translating it yields CASSEWGGERHF.

The chain couples TRBV6-5 to TRBJ2-7; 9 bases match TRBD1. V dropped 8 bases and J dropped 2; count of bases not matched to a gene: 7. The CDR3 contains 14 residues. Germline V CDR1 and CDR2: MNHEY, SVGAGI. CDR3 in amino acids: CASWSGTGPYEQYF. The CDR3 DNA reads as TGTGCCAGCTGGTCCGGGACAGGGCCCTACGAGCAGTACTTC.

This chain connects TRBV11-3 to TRBJ2-7; the match to TRBD1 covers 11 bases. V trimming: 1 base; J trimming: 5 bases; junction bases outside the gene matches: 4. The germline CDR1 and CDR2 sequences are SGHNT and YENEEA. CDR3 size: 15 residues. This CDR3 reads CASSLGGTGGDEQYF. CDR3 DNA: TGTGCCAGCAGCTTAGGAGGGACAGGGGGAGACGAGCAGTACTTC.